Below are 15 T cell receptor beta chains sequenced from a single sample in a study of T cell repertoires in cytomegalovirus infection. TCRdb re-called the reads through MiXCR, storing one row per CDR3 protein. The table lists 180,000 or so distinct CDR3 sequences, approximately 17% of them singletons. The sample comprised CD8+ T cells from PBMCs. The receptors here all came from a human donor in good health (CMV status not recorded). Some clones in this sample may be carry-over from other donors' samples.

Only a few counts were recorded for this clonotype. V gene TRBV7-9 combines with J gene TRBJ1-3; D is unclear. The V end was cut by 5 bases, the J end by 0 bases, with 20 bases between. This CDR3 comprises 18 residues. In germline, CDR1 is SEHNR, CDR2 FQNEAQ (reference sequence). CDR3 sequence reads: CASSPPAHSTDSGNTIYF. Here the CDR3 DNA reads TGTGCCAGCAGCCCACCGGCCCATTCTACTGACTCTGGAAACACCATATATTTT.

The V gene is TRBV5-5, the J gene TRBJ1-1; D ambiguous. The V gene lost 0 bases and the J gene lost 1 base, with 10 bases spanning the gap. The CDR3 runs to 15 residues. CDR1 and CDR2 (germline): SGHKS, YYEKEE (reference sequence). Here the CDR3 DNA reads TGTGCCAGCAGCTTGGATTTGTCCCCGAACACTGAAGCTTTCTTT. It yields the protein CASSLDLSPNTEAFF.

This clonotype turned up a few times. This chain joins TRBV7-2 and TRBJ1-2; 8 bases match TRBD1. This CDR3 has 14 amino acids. V shed 5 bases and J 2 bases; nucleotides not matched to a gene: 4. Germline CDR1 reads SGHTA; CDR2 reads FQGNSA. The CDR3 sequence is CASSTRDRNYGYTF. DNA of the CDR3: TGTGCCAGCAGCACCCGGGACAGGAACTATGGCTACACCTTC. The variable domain in full, completed from reference TRBV7-2 and TRBJ1-2, reads GAGVSQSPSNKVTEKGKDVELRCDPISGHTALYWYRQSLGQGLEFLIYFQGNSAPDKSGLPSDRFSAERTGGSVSTLTIQRTQQEDSAVYLCASSTRDRNYGYTFGSGTRLTVV.

The CDR3: CASSSDGVRNEQYF. CDR3 sequence (DNA): TGTGCCAGCAGCTCGGACGGGGTGAGGAACGAGCAGTACTTC. The rearrangement joins TRBV11-1 to TRBJ2-7; weak D call: TRBD2 (5 bases). This CDR3 spans 14 amino acids. Trimming cost V 4 bases and J 5 bases, with 15 bases left between them. CDR1 is SGHAT and CDR2 is FQDESV in the germline V gene (reference sequence).

This clonotype was seen a handful of times. The chain employs TRBV29-1 and TRBJ2-1, with 8 bases matching TRBD1. This CDR3 region has 17 residues. Per germline, CDR1 SQVTM and CDR2 ANQGSEA. J lost 0 bases, V lost 1 base, and 8 bases had no gene match. The CDR3 spells CSVEGSTGVSSYNEQFF. CDR3 bases: TGCAGCGTTGAAGGTTCGACAGGGGTGAGCTCCTACAATGAGCAGTTCTTC.

This clonotype was counted only a few times. The gene calls are TRBV20-1 and TRBJ1-1; D possibly corresponds to TRBD1 (6 bases). Trimming left V 6 bases short and J 11 bases short, with 13 bases between. The CDR3 length is 10 residues. Germline V gene data show CDR1 as DFQATT and CDR2 as SNEGSKA (reference sequence). The CDR3: CSALGGYAFF. The CDR3 nucleotides are TGCAGTGCCCTAGGGGGGTACGCTTTCTTT.

The chain is built from TRBV20-1 and TRBJ2-1, with 8 bases aligning to TRBD1. Trimming at V came to 0 bases and at J to 9 bases, leaving 13 bases not matched to a gene. The CDR3 covers 16 residues. Germline loops: CDR1 DFQATT, CDR2 SNEGSKA (reference sequence). In nucleotides, the CDR3 is TGCAGTGCTAGAGATCTTCAAGGACAGGGACTTGTTGAGCAGTTCTTC. Protein sequence: CSARDLQGQGLVEQFF.

The rearrangement uses TRBV9 and TRBJ1-6; tentatively, D is TRBD1 (6 bases). Germline V lookup: CDR1 SGDLS, CDR2 YYNGEE. The CDR3 contains 15 residues. V dropped 0 bases and J dropped 10 bases, with 14 bases sitting between them. CDR3 loop: CASSVDGTSGSPLHF. CDR3 DNA: TGTGCCAGCAGCGTAGATGGGACAAGCGGATCACCCCTCCACTTT.

This clonotype occurred a few times. The V gene is TRBV28, the J gene TRBJ2-3; D is ambiguous. CDR3 size: 16 residues. The germline gives CDR1 MDHEN, CDR2 SYDVKM. The V end was cut by 3 bases, the J end by 0 bases, with 13 bases between. The CDR3 coding sequence is TGTGCCAGCAGTTTTACCCTGACGGATAGCACAGATACGCAGTATTTT. Protein: CASSFTLTDSTDTQYF.

The gene calls are TRBV24-1 and TRBJ2-3, with D possibly being TRBD1 or TRBD2 (5 bases each). V was clipped by 5 bases and J by 4 bases, with 21 bases between them. This CDR3 spans 17 amino acids. Germline V gives CDR1 KGHDR, CDR2 SFDVKD. CDR3 protein: CATSGLFGGVGSDTQYF. CDR3 DNA: TGTGCCACCAGTGGGCTGTTTGGGGGAGTAGGGTCAGATACGCAGTATTTT.

The table lists this clonotype with a few counts. The V gene is TRBV11-2, the J gene TRBJ1-1; no reliable D call. Germline V CDR1 and CDR2: SGHAT, FQNNGV. V lost 5 bases, J lost 3 bases, and 16 bases lay in between. The CDR3 runs to 15 residues. DNA of the CDR3: TGTGCCAGCAGCCTAAACCTTTTGGTGGACACTGAAGCTTTCTTT. Its translation: CASSLNLLVDTEAFF.

This chain links TRBV6-6 with TRBJ2-3; 14 bases align to TRBD2. Looked up from germline, CDR1 is MNHNY and CDR2 is SVGAGI (reference sequence). The CDR3 has 15 amino acids. V lost 8 bases and J lost 2; bases outside the gene matches: 3. CDR3 nucleotides: TGTGCCAGCCAGGGACTAGCGGGGGCCACAGATACGCAGTATTTT. Translation: CASQGLAGATDTQYF.

This chain connects TRBV12-5 to TRBJ2-1; D not certain. The CDR3 totals 10 residues. V lost 3 bases, J lost 10 bases, and 4 bases lay in between. CDR1 and CDR2 from the germline V gene are LGHNT and FRNRAP. The CDR3 spells CASGFPEQFF. As DNA, the CDR3 is TGTGCTAGTGGTTTCCCCGAGCAGTTCTTC. Full variable domain (missing parts from reference TRBV12-5 and TRBJ2-1): DARVTQTPRHKVTEMGQEVTMRCQPILGHNTVFWYRQTMMQGLELLAYFRNRAPLDDSGMPKDRFSAEMPDATLATLKIQPSEPRDSAVYFCASGFPEQFFGPGTRLTVL.

This chain connects TRBV7-9 to TRBJ2-7; the match to TRBD1 covers 7 bases. In germline, CDR1 is SEHNR, CDR2 FQNEAQ (reference sequence). The CDR3 length is 14 residues. The V and J ends lost 3 bases and 3 bases, in that order; junction bases with no gene match: 5. The DNA of the CDR3 is TGTGCCAGCAGCTTCTTGACAGGGAGCTACGAGCAGTACTTC. Protein sequence: CASSFLTGSYEQYF.

The chain links TRBV5-5 to TRBJ2-1, with TRBD1 as a possible D gene (5 bases). The CDR3 has 13 residues. Between the trimmed V and J ends, which lost 5 bases and 6 bases, there was a span of 12 bases. Germline V gives CDR1 SGHKS, CDR2 YYEKEE (reference sequence). DNA for the CDR3: TGTGCCAGCAGGCTGACAGTGGGCAATGAGCAGTTCTTC. As protein: CASRLTVGNEQFF.